This passage covers 21 T cell receptor beta chains from one sample sequenced in a study of beta chain features in type 1 diabetes. What these receptors recognize is not known. The whole isolated RNA underwent reverse transcription, so sequencing captured expressed TCRB transcripts. The protocol was immunoSEQ multiplex PCR, while the TCRdb copy is restricted to in-frame clones and leaves out a portion. The sample includes tens of thousands of clones, over 50% of them seen just once. Overall study results and limits: Researchers report that Type 1 diabetes patients had moderately but significantly shorter TCRB CDR3s across all four CD4+ subsets.

Sequencing was carried out using Tregs from blood. Receptors were obtained from a man aged 30-40 years with type 1 diabetes. Some clones in this sample may be carry-over from other donors' samples.

CDR3 in DNA: TGTGCCAGCTCACCCAGGGAGGACTATGGCTACACCTTC. It is translated as CASSPREDYGYTF. J is TRBJ1-2 and V is TRBV18, with D perhaps matching TRBD1 (5 bases). The ends were cut back, 3 bases at V and 3 bases at J, with 8 bases in the middle. Germline V gives CDR1 KGHSH, CDR2 LQKENI. The CDR3 is 13 amino acids. Full variable domain (rest looked up from reference TRBV18 and TRBJ1-2): NAGVMQNPRHLVRRRGQEARLRCSPMKGHSHVYWYRQLPEEGLKFMVYLQKENIIDESGMPKERFSAEFPKEGPSILRIQQVVRGDSAAYFCASSPREDYGYTFGSGTRLTVV.

The sample holds a few counts of this clone. J is TRBJ2-3 and V is TRBV7-9; D may be TRBD2 (6 bases). Trimming cost V 5 bases and J 0 bases, with 18 bases left between them. The CDR3 covers 17 residues. In germline, CDR1 is SEHNR, CDR2 FQNEAQ (reference sequence). The CDR3 spells CASSPEARGPSTDTQYF. In nucleotides, the CDR3 is TGTGCCAGCAGCCCCGAAGCGCGGGGACCTAGCACAGATACGCAGTATTTT.

This clone was seen a handful of times. The rearrangement links TRBV10-3 to TRBJ2-7; D may be TRBD1 (5 bases). Germline lookup yields CDR1 ENHRY and CDR2 SYGVKD. The CDR3 has 14 amino acids. The V gene lost 0 bases and the J gene lost 5 bases, with 11 bases spanning the gap. The CDR3 loop reads CAISESPGLDEQYF. The CDR3 nucleotides read TGTGCCATCAGTGAGTCGCCAGGGCTCGACGAGCAGTACTTC.

This clone was detected only a few times. The chain joins TRBV5-1 to TRBJ1-2; 7 nucleotides match TRBD1. With V trimmed by 1 base and J by 4 bases, 4 bases remained unmatched. Per the germline V gene, CDR1 is SGHRS and CDR2 is YFSETQ. CDR3 length: 14 residues. DNA of the CDR3: TGCGCCAGCAGCTTGAAGGGGACAGCCTATGGCTACACCTTC. It codes for CASSLKGTAYGYTF.

This clone was observed once. V usage is TRBV5-1 and J usage is TRBJ2-1; maybe TRBD1 (6 bases). Germline V gene lookup returns CDR1 SGHRS and CDR2 YFSETQ. V lost 4 bases, J lost 0 bases, and 11 bases lay in between. The CDR3 runs 15 residues. The CDR3 region is CASSPQGSSYNEQFF. CDR3 nucleotide sequence: TGCGCCAGCAGCCCACAGGGTAGCTCCTACAATGAGCAGTTCTTC. Full variable domain (rest looked up from reference TRBV5-1 and TRBJ2-1): KAGVTQTPRYLIKTRGQQVTLSCSPISGHRSVSWYQQTPGQGLQFLFEYFSETQRNKGNFPGRFSGRQFSNSRSEMNVSTLELGDSALYLCASSPQGSSYNEQFFGPGTRLTVL.

This clone was counted only a few times. The CDR3 bases are TGTGCCAGCAGCTCCCTACTAAGCACCAGCACAGATACGCAGTATTTT. Protein sequence: CASSSLLSTSTDTQYF. This chain joins TRBV11-2 and TRBJ2-3; D call uncertain. Trimming stripped 4 bases from V and 0 bases from J, with 14 bases between. The CDR3 totals 16 residues. Germline CDR1 is SGHAT and CDR2 is FQNNGV.

The J gene is TRBJ1-6, the V gene TRBV9, with D uncertain. Looked up from germline, CDR1 is SGDLS and CDR2 is YYNGEE. The CDR3 spans 12 residues. V lost 7 bases and J 8 bases, leaving 10 bases between the germline ends. The CDR3 region has the DNA TGTGCCAGCGGCCACGGGGATTCACCCCTCCACTTT. Its protein product is CASGHGDSPLHF.

This sequence joins TRBV7-2 and TRBJ2-2; 8 bases line up with TRBD2. V shed 10 bases, J shed 0 bases, and the junction held 10 bases outside the gene matches. Looked up from germline, CDR1 is SGHTA and CDR2 is FQGNSA. The CDR3 spans 16 residues. The chain's CDR3 is CATPMAGGSNTGELFF. CDR3 sequence (DNA): TGTGCCACTCCCATGGCGGGGGGTTCGAACACCGGGGAGCTGTTTTTT.

The chain couples TRBV6-5 to TRBJ1-2, with D uncertain. CDR3 length: 15 residues. The V and J ends lost 6 bases and 2 bases respectively, with 16 bases between them. Germline CDR1 MNHEY, CDR2 SVGAGI. CDR3 amino acids: CASSSPSEGNYGYTF. Here the CDR3 DNA reads TGTGCCAGCAGCAGCCCCTCGGAGGGCAACTATGGCTACACCTTC.

V usage is TRBV7-6 and J usage is TRBJ2-5, with 8 bases fitting TRBD2. The germline CDR1 and CDR2 sequences are SGHVS and FNYEAQ. CDR3 length: 13 amino acids. The V and J ends lost 6 bases and 5 bases, in that order; junction bases with no gene match: 5. The CDR3 DNA follows: TGTGCCAGCAGTCCCGGGGGGGCTGAGACCCAGTACTTC. Encoded protein: CASSPGGAETQYF. The full variable domain, with the rest looked up from reference TRBV7-6 and TRBJ2-5, is GAGVSQSPRYKVTKRGQDVALRCDPISGHVSLYWYRQALGQGPEFLTYFNYEAQQDKSGLPNDRFSAERPEGSISTLTIQRTEQRDSAMYRCASSPGGAETQYFGPGTRLLVL.

The chain uses TRBV7-3 and TRBJ2-3, with 15 bases that match TRBD2. Germline assignment: CDR1 SGHTA and CDR2 FQGTGA. Trimming cost V 4 bases and J 11 bases; bases outside gene matches: 4. The CDR3 has 14 residues. The CDR3 bases are TGTGCCAGCAGCTCCGGACTAGCGGGGGGGGAGCAGTATTTT. Translating gives CASSSGLAGGEQYF.

The rearrangement links TRBV5-1 to TRBJ2-3; maybe TRBD2 (6 bases). Germline lookup yields CDR1 SGHRS and CDR2 YFSETQ. The V end was cut by 5 bases, the J end by 6 bases, with 16 bases between. This CDR3 comprises 14 residues. CDR3 sequence reads: CASRPLGTADTQYF. The CDR3 nucleotides are TGCGCCAGCAGGCCGCTGGGGACTGCGGATACGCAGTATTTT.

The rearrangement links TRBV5-1 to TRBJ2-2; D not certain. The CDR3 extends over 12 amino acids. V was cut by 4 bases and J by 3 bases, with 4 bases left in between. From germline, CDR1 is SGHRS and CDR2 YFSETQ. CDR3 region: CASSQYTGELFF. Written as DNA, the CDR3 is TGCGCCAGCAGCCAGTACACCGGGGAGCTGTTTTTT.

Comment on this clone: Sequence at one end of the junction differs from germline and may be a read error. Written as DNA, the CDR3 is TGTGCCAGTTCACCCCAGGCTAATGAAAAACTGTTTTTT. This encodes CASSPQANEKLFF. V and J are TRBV18 and TRBJ1-4; D gene ambiguous. The CDR3 is 13 amino acids. The germline gives CDR1 KGHSH, CDR2 LQKENI.

Here the CDR3 reads CASSATGGTDTQYF. CDR3 nucleotides: TGTGCCAGCAGCGCGACAGGGGGCACAGATACGCAGTATTTT. The chain carries TRBV2 and TRBJ2-3, with 8 nucleotides matching TRBD1. Germline CDR1 reads SNHLY; CDR2 reads FYNNEI. This CDR3 has 14 amino acids. Trimming took 6 bases from V and 1 from J; bases not matched to a gene: 3.

This chain links TRBV4-2 with TRBJ2-7; weak D call: TRBD2 (6 bases). Deletions cut 0 bases from V and 2 bases from J, with 8 bases between. The CDR3 totals 14 residues. Germline loops: CDR1 LGHNA, CDR2 YNFKEQ. In nucleotides, the CDR3 is TGTGCCAGCAGCCAAGATCGGGGGACCTACGAGCAGTACTTC. The encoded protein is CASSQDRGTYEQYF.

Only a few counts were recorded for this clone. The V and J genes are TRBV6-5 and TRBJ1-2; D might be TRBD1 (5 bases). V was clipped by 0 bases and J by 2 bases, with 13 bases between them. The CDR3 extends over 16 amino acids. CDR1 MNHEY and CDR2 SVGAGI come from the germline V gene. For the CDR3, the DNA is TGTGCCAGCAGTTACTCGGGAGGGACCTTGAACTATGGCTACACCTTC. Protein: CASSYSGGTLNYGYTF.

The chain recombines TRBV6-5 with TRBJ1-5; tentatively, D is TRBD1 (6 bases). CDR3 length equals 13 residues. With 5 bases removed from V and 2 bases from J, the gap between germline ends came to 7 bases. Germline CDR1 is MNHEY and CDR2 is SVGAGI. CDR3 sequence reads: CASSNRGNQPQHF. As DNA, the CDR3 is TGTGCCAGCAGTAACAGGGGCAATCAGCCCCAGCATTTT.

This clone was seen a few times. The rearrangement links TRBV7-3 to TRBJ2-3; possibly TRBD2 for D (6 bases). Between the trimmed V and J ends, which lost 5 bases and 5 bases, there was a span of 11 bases. Germline assignment: CDR1 SGHTA and CDR2 FQGTGA. This CDR3 is 13 amino acids long. The CDR3 region is CASSRGYQDTQYF. As DNA, the CDR3 is TGTGCCAGCAGCCGGGGGTACCAAGATACGCAGTATTTT.

This clone came up a few times. J is TRBJ2-1 and V is TRBV28; the D is unclear. Germline values: CDR1 MDHEN, CDR2 SYDVKM. The CDR3 length is 13 residues. Trimming stripped 3 bases from V and 3 bases from J, with 6 bases between. The CDR3 DNA reads as TGTGCCAGCAGTTTTACGGGCTACAATGAGCAGTTCTTC. Residues: CASSFTGYNEQFF. Using reference TRBV28 and TRBJ2-1 for the parts outside the CDR3, the full variable domain is DVKVTQSSRYLVKRTGEKVFLECVQDMDHENMFWYRQDPGLGLRLIYFSYDVKMKEKGDIPEGYSVSREKKERFSLILESASTNQTSMYLCASSFTGYNEQFFGPGTRLTVL.

This CDR3 reads CASSSPGQGNYGYTF. CDR3 DNA: TGTGCCAGCAGTTCACCGGGACAGGGAAACTATGGCTACACCTTC. The gene calls are TRBV6-5 and TRBJ1-2; 9 positions agree with TRBD1. The trim removed 4 bases at V and 2 bases at J, leaving 5 bases unmatched. The CDR3 totals 15 residues. Germline V CDR1 and CDR2: MNHEY, SVGAGI.